These 18 T cell receptor beta chains were sequenced from one sample in a study of shared clonotypes between healthy human individuals. Repertoires were generated with immunoSEQ multiplex PCR, while TCRdb's copy carries only in-frame clones and drops some. Here the sample spans 950,000 to 1,300,000 clones, under 80% being singletons. Sequencing was carried out using memory CD4+ T cells sorted from blood. Subset indicated: CD45RA-negative fraction. The receptors originated from a man aged 18 to 30 in good health.

The chain uses TRBV5-1 and TRBJ1-1, with D unclear. Trimming stripped 6 bases from V and 1 base from J, with 13 bases between. The CDR3 loop spans 14 amino acids. The germline V gene encodes CDR1 SGHRS and CDR2 YFSETQ. The CDR3: CASKRMLENTEAFF. CDR3 in DNA: TGCGCCAGCAAGCGGATGTTAGAGAACACTGAAGCTTTCTTT.

V is TRBV4-1 and J is TRBJ2-1; TRBD2 matches 8 bases. The V gene end was trimmed by 1 base and the J gene end by 7 bases; junction bases not matched to a gene: 6. Germline assignment: CDR1 MGHRA and CDR2 YSYEKL. CDR3 length equals 15 residues. In DNA, the CDR3 is TGCGCCAGCAGCCAAGTCGCGGGGGGAGGGAATGAGCAGTTCTTC. This codes for CASSQVAGGGNEQFF.

This clone came up once. The V call is TRBV30, the J call TRBJ2-5; D possibly matches TRBD1 or TRBD2 (5 bases each). The J call is uncertain, as TRBJ2-7 better fits the DNA end. Germline-derived CDR1 and CDR2 are GTSNPN and SVGIG (reference sequence). The CDR3 extends over 13 amino acids. CDR3 coding DNA: TGTGCCTGGAGTTGGGACCGATCCTACGAGCAGTACTTC. The encoded protein is CAWSWDRSYEQYF.

The V gene is TRBV19, the J gene TRBJ2-3, with 7 nucleotides matching TRBD1. Germline CDR1 and CDR2: LNHDA and SQIVND (reference sequence). The CDR3 loop spans 14 amino acids. The V segment lost 4 bases and the J segment 4 bases; nucleotides outside the gene matches: 5. CDR3 coding DNA: TGTGCCAGTAGTACTGGGACAGCCCCAGATACGCAGTATTTT. Protein: CASSTGTAPDTQYF.

This clone has only one observation. This may be a read error, as it is one base from a much larger clone. The CDR3 sequence: CASSLNYEQYF. The CDR3 DNA reads as TGTGCCAGCAGCTTAAACTACGAGCAGTACTTC. V and J are TRBV7-6 and TRBJ2-7; D is undetermined. This CDR3 is built from 11 residues. Germline V CDR1 and CDR2: SGHVS, FNYEAQ. Trimming removed 2 bases from V and 3 bases from J, with 2 bases in between.

This clone was seen a few times. The chain recombines TRBV7-2 with TRBJ1-1; D is unresolved. Trimming cost V 3 bases and J 7 bases, with 12 bases left between them. CDR3 length: 13 amino acids. Germline V gives CDR1 SGHTA, CDR2 FQGNSA. This chain's CDR3 is CASSFFASDEAFF. The DNA of the CDR3 is TGTGCCAGCAGCTTTTTTGCTAGTGATGAAGCTTTCTTT.

This clone was seen just once. V gene TRBV5-1 combines with J gene TRBJ1-3, with D unclear. Trimming left V 4 bases short and J 0 bases short, with 11 bases between. The CDR3 length is 15 residues. Germline CDR1 reads SGHRS; CDR2 reads YFSETQ. The CDR3 sequence is CASSTTLSSGNTIYF. Written as DNA, the CDR3 is TGCGCCAGCAGCACCACATTGAGCTCTGGAAACACCATATATTTT.

This clone occurred many times. Other nucleotide sequences from this sample produce the same CDR3. V gene TRBV7-9 combines with J gene TRBJ2-5; D is possibly TRBD1 or TRBD2 (5 bases each). The V end lost 2 bases, the J end lost 5 bases, and 6 bases lay between the germline ends. The CDR3 has 12 amino acids. Per germline, CDR1 SEHNR and CDR2 FQNEAQ (reference sequence). The CDR3 loop reads CASSLWGETQYF. CDR3 sequence (DNA): TGTGCCAGCAGCTTATGGGGGGAGACCCAGTACTTC.

The chain carries TRBV10-1 and TRBJ2-7, with D possibly called TRBD1 or TRBD2 (6 bases each). V shed 3 bases and J shed 3 bases, with 15 bases lying between them. Germline V gene data show CDR1 as WNHNN and CDR2 as SYGVQD (reference sequence). This CDR3 comprises 15 residues. The chain's CDR3 is CASSDQHEGGYEQYF. The CDR3 nucleotides read TGCGCCAGCAGTGACCAACACGAGGGGGGCTACGAGCAGTACTTC.

The chain employs TRBV5-4 and TRBJ2-5; D is possibly TRBD2 (6 bases). The CDR3 is 14 amino acids. Trimming took off 0 bases at V and 2 bases at J, with 8 bases between the two ends. The germline V gene encodes CDR1 SGHNT and CDR2 YYREEE (reference sequence). The chain's CDR3 is CASSLDLAQETQYF. Here the CDR3 DNA reads TGTGCCAGCAGCTTGGACCTAGCGCAAGAGACCCAGTACTTC.

The chain links TRBV6-6 to TRBJ2-3, with TRBD2 matching over 10 bases. V shed 8 bases and J 6 bases; nucleotides not matched to a gene: 14. The CDR3 is made up of 16 amino acids. Germline CDR1 and CDR2: MNHNY and SVGAGI (reference sequence). CDR3 DNA: TGTGCCAGCGGTGGTTTAGCGGGAGGAAGAGCGGATACGCAGTATTTT. This encodes CASGGLAGGRADTQYF.

The chain has TRBV9 and TRBJ2-7, with 12 bases fitting TRBD2. The CDR3 length is 16 residues. V shed 0 bases and J 4 bases; nucleotides not matched to a gene: 5. Germline lookup yields CDR1 SGDLS and CDR2 YYNGEE. The CDR3 DNA is TGTGCCAGCAGCGTAGCTCCCGGGACTAGCGGGTACGAGCAGTACTTC. It codes for CASSVAPGTSGYEQYF.

The V call is TRBV19, the J call TRBJ1-1; a weak D match, TRBD1 (5 bases). Germline assignment: CDR1 LNHDA and CDR2 SQIVND (reference sequence). The V gene lost 4 bases and the J gene lost 1 base, with 10 bases spanning the gap. The CDR3 contains 14 residues. CDR3 protein: CASSRGRGNTEAFF. CDR3 coding DNA: TGTGCCAGTAGTAGGGGACGGGGGAACACTGAAGCTTTCTTT.

This clone has a count of ten or more. The gene calls are TRBV21-1 and TRBJ2-5; the table names TRBD2, a call not compared with the DNA. TRBV21-1 is described as a pseudogene. This CDR3 spans 16 amino acids. CDR3 nucleotide sequence: TGTGCCAGGTTCAAACGGGTAGCGGGAACTGAAGAGACCCAGTACTTC. Translation gives CARFKRVAGTEETQYF.

The V call is TRBV9, the J call TRBJ2-7, with D possibly matching TRBD2 (6 bases). Germline V gene sequence: CDR1 SGDLS, CDR2 YYNGEE. This CDR3 has 17 residues. V lost 0 bases and J lost 2, with 18 bases in between. In DNA form, the CDR3 reads TGTGCCAGCAGCGTAGGACTGGTCGAGGGCGGGACCTACGAGCAGTACTTC. This encodes CASSVGLVEGGTYEQYF.

This chain links TRBV5-1 with TRBJ2-3; 7 bases agree with TRBD2. Germline V gives CDR1 SGHRS, CDR2 YFSETQ. The CDR3 loop spans 15 amino acids. The V gene end was trimmed by 0 bases and the J gene end by 2 bases; junction bases not matched to a gene: 3. CDR3 DNA: TGCGCCAGCAGCTTGGCTAGCGGAACCACAGATACGCAGTATTTT. Its translation is CASSLASGTTDTQYF.

The V call is TRBV27, the J call TRBJ1-2, with 11 bases that match TRBD1. With V trimmed by 5 bases and J by 7 bases, 6 bases remained unmatched. CDR1 and CDR2 (germline): MNHEY, SMNVEV (reference sequence). The CDR3 is 14 residues long. The DNA of the CDR3 is TGTGCCAGCAGTCTCGGGGACAGGGGGTTTGGCTACACCTTC. Its translation is CASSLGDRGFGYTF.

The chain employs TRBV5-4 and TRBJ1-4; tentatively, D is TRBD1 (5 bases). The V end was cut by 0 bases, the J end by 7 bases, with 13 bases between. CDR3 length: 15 residues. Per the germline V gene, CDR1 is SGHNT and CDR2 is YYREEE (reference sequence). The CDR3 sequence: CASSLVQGGSEKLFF. As DNA, the CDR3 is TGTGCCAGCAGCTTGGTCCAGGGAGGAAGTGAAAAACTGTTTTTT.